Each of the 15 T cell receptor beta chains below was sequenced from the same sample in a study of T cells expressing NK-cell markers. TCRdb reanalyzed the 5' RACE reads and collapses them to one entry per CDR3 protein, without DNA. Reported are 550,000 or so distinct CDR3 sequences; the ten largest clones contain approximately 4%. The sample comprised blood T cells: a sorted CD56 or NKG2C T cell subset, CD4+ or CD8+ T cells, or bulk PBMC T cells (not recorded which). These receptors were obtained from a man aged 18 to 29 in good health.

The chain employs TRBV20-1 and TRBJ2-7. CDR1 DFQATT and CDR2 SNEGSKA come from the germline V gene (reference sequence). The CDR3 extends over 11 amino acids. The CDR3 here is CSILRAYEQYF.

CDR3 sequence reads: CASSLALSGSRQETQYF. The rearrangement joins TRBV12-3 or TRBV12-4 to TRBJ2-5; TCRdb proposes TRBD2, but this gene call is untestable without DNA. The CDR3 loop spans 17 amino acids.

The rearrangement links TRBV12-3 or TRBV12-4 to TRBJ2-2; the D call of TRBD1 rests on TCRdb alone, since no DNA is present to check it. CDR3 length: 14 amino acids. Here the CDR3 reads CAITSTGISGELFF.

The chain links TRBV7-2 to TRBJ2-5; TCRdb calls TRBD2, which cannot be checked without DNA. CDR3 size: 15 residues. CDR1 is SGHTA, CDR2 FQGNSA, per germline. CDR3 sequence: CASSSRPSLQETQYF.

The chain carries TRBV6-2 or TRBV6-3 and TRBJ2-7. Germline V lookup: CDR1 MNHEY, CDR2 SVGEGT. The CDR3 spans 14 residues. CDR3 loop: CASSQDAALREQYF.

V gene TRBV5-1 combines with J gene TRBJ2-7. This CDR3 has 12 residues. Germline V CDR1 and CDR2: SGHRS, YFSETQ. The CDR3 sequence is CASSLIDAEQYF.

The chain is built from TRBV20-1 and TRBJ2-3; the TCRdb call, TRBD2, lacks DNA for checking. The CDR3 consists of 15 residues. Germline CDR1 and CDR2: DFQATT and SNEGSKA (reference sequence). This CDR3 reads CSARDYKTPTDTQYF.

The rearrangement uses TRBV7-8 and TRBJ2-5; the D call from TCRdb, TRBD2, cannot be confirmed without DNA. CDR3 length equals 18 residues. Germline CDR1 and CDR2: SGHVS and FQNEAQ. CDR3 sequence: CASSPRGGPRLVKETQYF. Full variable domain (outside the CDR3, taken from reference TRBV7-8 and TRBJ2-5): GAGVSQSPRYKVAKRGQDVALRCDPISGHVSLFWYQQALGQGPEFLTYFQNEAQLDKSGLPSDRFFAERPEGSVSTLKIQRTQQEDSAVYLCASSPRGGPRLVKETQYFGPGTRLLVL.

The CDR3 region is CASTHAQTLANYGYTF. J is TRBJ1-2 and V is TRBV6-5. This CDR3 has 16 residues. Germline CDR1 and CDR2: MNHEY and SVGAGI.

J is TRBJ1-5 and V is TRBV20-1; checking the TCRdb D call of TRBD1 is not possible without DNA. This CDR3 has 14 residues. Looked up from germline, CDR1 is DFQATT and CDR2 is SNEGSKA (reference sequence). The CDR3 region is CSARGTGTGQPQHF.

This chain uses TRBV20-1 with TRBJ2-1; the D call of TRBD2 rests on TCRdb alone, since no DNA is present to check it. The CDR3 has 15 residues. The V gene's germline CDR1 is DFQATT and CDR2 SNEGSKA (reference sequence). The CDR3 protein is CSAPQALAGGYEQFF.

This chain uses TRBV10-3 with TRBJ2-3; TCRdb's D call, TRBD2, is unchecked because there is no DNA. The CDR3 runs to 14 residues. The germline CDR1 and CDR2 sequences are ENHRY and SYGVKD. The CDR3 loop reads CAISGRGFTDTQYF.

This chain links TRBV12-3 or TRBV12-4 with TRBJ2-1; no DNA is available, so the TRBD1 call from TCRdb remains unchecked. The CDR3 is 14 amino acids. This CDR3 reads CASSTRQYYNEQFF.

V usage is TRBV7-9 and J usage is TRBJ2-1; TCRdb's assignment of TRBD1 cannot be checked, as there is no DNA. The CDR3 consists of 11 residues. Per germline, CDR1 SEHNR and CDR2 FQNEAQ (reference sequence). The CDR3 loop reads CASSPGGPRFF.

The V and J genes are TRBV28 and TRBJ2-7; the TCRdb D gene call, TRBD1, has no DNA to confirm it. The CDR3 consists of 15 residues. Germline V gives CDR1 MDHEN, CDR2 SYDVKM. CDR3 residues: CASRDGTGFSYEQYF.